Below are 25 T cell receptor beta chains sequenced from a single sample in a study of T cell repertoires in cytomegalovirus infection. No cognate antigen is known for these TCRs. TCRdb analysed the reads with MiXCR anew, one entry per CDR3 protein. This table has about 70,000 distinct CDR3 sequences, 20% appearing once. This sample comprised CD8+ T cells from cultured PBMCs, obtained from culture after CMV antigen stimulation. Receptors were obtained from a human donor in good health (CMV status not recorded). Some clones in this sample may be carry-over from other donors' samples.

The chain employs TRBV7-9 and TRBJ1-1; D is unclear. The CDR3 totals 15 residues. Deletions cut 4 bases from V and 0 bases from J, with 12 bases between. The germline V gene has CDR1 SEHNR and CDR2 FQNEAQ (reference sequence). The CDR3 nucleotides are TGTGCCAGCAGCTCCTTGACCGACCTGAACACTGAAGCTTTCTTT. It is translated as CASSSLTDLNTEAFF.

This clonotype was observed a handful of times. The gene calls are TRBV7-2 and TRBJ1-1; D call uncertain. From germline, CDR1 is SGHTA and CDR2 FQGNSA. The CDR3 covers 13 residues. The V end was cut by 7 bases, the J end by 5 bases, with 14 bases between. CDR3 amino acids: CASIQRGPTEAFF. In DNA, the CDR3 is TGTGCCAGCATCCAGCGGGGTCCGACTGAAGCTTTCTTT.

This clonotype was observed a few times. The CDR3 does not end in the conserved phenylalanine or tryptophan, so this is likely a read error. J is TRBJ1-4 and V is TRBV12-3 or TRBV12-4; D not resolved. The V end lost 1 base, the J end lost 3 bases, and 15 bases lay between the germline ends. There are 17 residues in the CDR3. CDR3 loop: CASSLEVRTAANEKLFL. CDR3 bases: TGTGCCAGCAGTTTAGAAGTACGGACTGCCGCTAATGAAAAACTGTTTTTA.

The CDR3 nucleotides read TGTGCCAGCAGCCAAGGGGTGGGTAGGGACTACGAGCAGTACTTC. Translation gives CASSQGVGRDYEQYF. J is TRBJ2-7 and V is TRBV13; tentatively, D is TRBD1 (5 bases). The CDR3 contains 15 residues. V was cut by 5 bases and J by 3 bases, with 17 bases left in between. CDR1 is PRHDT and CDR2 is FYEKMQ in the germline V gene (reference sequence). The full variable domain, in which reference TRBV13 and TRBJ2-7 provide the parts outside the CDR3, is AAGVIQSPRHLIKEKRETATLKCYPIPRHDTVYWYQQGPGQDPQFLISFYEKMQSDKGSIPDRFSAQQFSDYHSELNMSSLELGDSALYFCASSQGVGRDYEQYFGPGTRLTVT.

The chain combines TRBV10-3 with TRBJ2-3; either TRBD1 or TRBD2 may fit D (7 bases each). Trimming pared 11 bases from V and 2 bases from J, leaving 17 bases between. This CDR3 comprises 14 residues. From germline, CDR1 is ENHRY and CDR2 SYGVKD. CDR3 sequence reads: CALGEGADTDTQYF. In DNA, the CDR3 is TGTGCCCTCGGGGAGGGGGCGGACACAGATACGCAGTATTTT.

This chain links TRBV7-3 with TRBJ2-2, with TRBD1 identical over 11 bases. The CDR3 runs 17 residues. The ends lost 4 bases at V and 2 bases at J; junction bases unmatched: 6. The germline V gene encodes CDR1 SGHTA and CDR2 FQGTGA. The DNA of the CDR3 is TGTGCCAGCAGCTCTCCGGGACAGGGGGTCAACACCGGGGAGCTGTTTTTT. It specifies CASSSPGQGVNTGELFF.

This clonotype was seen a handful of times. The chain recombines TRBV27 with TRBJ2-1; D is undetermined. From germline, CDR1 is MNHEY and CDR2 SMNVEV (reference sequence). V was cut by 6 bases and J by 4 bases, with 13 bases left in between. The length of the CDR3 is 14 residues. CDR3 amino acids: CASSLGSQYNEQFF. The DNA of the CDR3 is TGTGCCAGCAGCCTAGGGTCGCAGTACAATGAGCAGTTCTTC.

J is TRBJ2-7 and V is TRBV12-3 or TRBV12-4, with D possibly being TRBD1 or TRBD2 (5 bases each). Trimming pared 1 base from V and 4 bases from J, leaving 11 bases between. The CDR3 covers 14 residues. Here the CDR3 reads CASSLVRDGYEQYF. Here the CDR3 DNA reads TGTGCCAGCAGTTTAGTTCGGGACGGGTACGAGCAGTACTTC.

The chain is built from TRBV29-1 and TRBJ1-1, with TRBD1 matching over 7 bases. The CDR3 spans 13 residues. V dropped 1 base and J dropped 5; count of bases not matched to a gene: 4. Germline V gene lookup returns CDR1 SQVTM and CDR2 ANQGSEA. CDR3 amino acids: CSVEAPGGTEAFF. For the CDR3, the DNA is TGCAGCGTTGAAGCTCCAGGGGGTACTGAAGCTTTCTTT.

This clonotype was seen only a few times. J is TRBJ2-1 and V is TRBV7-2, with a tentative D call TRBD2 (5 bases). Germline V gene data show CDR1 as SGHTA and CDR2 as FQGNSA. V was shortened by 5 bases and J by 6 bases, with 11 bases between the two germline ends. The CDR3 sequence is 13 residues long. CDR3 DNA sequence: TGTGCCAGCAGCCACATTGGAGGCAATGAGCAGTTCTTC. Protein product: CASSHIGGNEQFF.

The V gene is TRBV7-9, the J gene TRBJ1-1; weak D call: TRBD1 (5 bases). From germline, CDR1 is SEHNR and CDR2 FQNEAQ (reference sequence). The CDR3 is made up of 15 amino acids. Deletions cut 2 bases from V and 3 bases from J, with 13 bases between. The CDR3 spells CASSLSGGADTEAFF. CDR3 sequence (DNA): TGTGCCAGCAGCTTATCGGGAGGGGCCGACACTGAAGCTTTCTTT. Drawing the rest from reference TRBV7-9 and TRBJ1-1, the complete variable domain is DTGVSQNPRHKITKRGQNVTFRCDPISEHNRLYWYRQTLGQGPEFLTYFQNEAQLEKSRLLSDRFSAERPKGSFSTLEIQRTEQGDSAMYLCASSLSGGADTEAFFGQGTRLTVV.

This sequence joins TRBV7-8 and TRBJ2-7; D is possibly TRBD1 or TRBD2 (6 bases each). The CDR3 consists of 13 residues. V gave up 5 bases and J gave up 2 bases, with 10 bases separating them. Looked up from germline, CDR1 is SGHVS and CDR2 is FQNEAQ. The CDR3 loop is CASSQGGPYEQYF. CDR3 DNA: TGTGCCAGCAGCCAAGGGGGGCCCTACGAGCAGTACTTC.

This CDR3 reads CASRDGQGKNIQYF. In DNA form, the CDR3 reads TGTGCCAGCAGGGACGGACAGGGGAAAAACATTCAGTACTTC. The chain employs TRBV5-6 and TRBJ2-4; TRBD1 aligns across 9 bases. From germline, CDR1 is SGHDT and CDR2 YYEEEE. The CDR3 sequence is 14 residues long. V lost 5 bases and J lost 4; bases outside the gene matches: 4.

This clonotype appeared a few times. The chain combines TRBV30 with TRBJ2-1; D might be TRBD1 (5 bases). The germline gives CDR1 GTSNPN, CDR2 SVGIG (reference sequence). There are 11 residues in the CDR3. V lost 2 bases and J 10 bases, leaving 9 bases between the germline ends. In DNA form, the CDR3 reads TGTGCCTGGAGTCCCCCAGGGGAGCAGTTCTTC. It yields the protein CAWSPPGEQFF.

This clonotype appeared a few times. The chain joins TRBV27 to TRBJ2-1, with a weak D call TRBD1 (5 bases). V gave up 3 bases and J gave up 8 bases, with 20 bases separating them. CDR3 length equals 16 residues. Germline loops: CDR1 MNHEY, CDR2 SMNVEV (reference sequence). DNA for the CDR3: TGTGCCAGCAGTTTTCAGACAGACCCCGGCTATTATGAGCAGTTCTTC. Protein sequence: CASSFQTDPGYYEQFF.

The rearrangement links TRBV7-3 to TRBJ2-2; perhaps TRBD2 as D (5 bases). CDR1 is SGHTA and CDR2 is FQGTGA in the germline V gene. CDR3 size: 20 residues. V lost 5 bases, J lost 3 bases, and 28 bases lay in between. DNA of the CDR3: TGTGCCAGCAGCCCCGTTCCCCTTGGGTCTGTTGGGAGAGACACCGGGGAGCTGTTTTTT. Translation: CASSPVPLGSVGRDTGELFF.

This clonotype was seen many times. CDR3 residues: CASSLRLTGPEQFF. Here the CDR3 DNA reads TGCGCCAGCAGCCTGAGACTCACGGGCCCGGAGCAGTTCTTC. The chain combines TRBV4-3 with TRBJ2-1, with D hard to call. Trimming stripped 4 bases from V and 10 bases from J, with 17 bases between. CDR3 size: 14 residues. Germline loops: CDR1 LGHNA, CDR2 YSLEER.

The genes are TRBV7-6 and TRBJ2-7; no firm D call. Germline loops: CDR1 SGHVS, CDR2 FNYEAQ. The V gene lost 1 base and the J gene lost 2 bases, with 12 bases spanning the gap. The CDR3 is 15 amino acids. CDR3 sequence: CASSLDPVSPYEQYF. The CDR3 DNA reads TGTGCCAGCAGCTTAGATCCGGTCAGTCCCTACGAGCAGTACTTC.

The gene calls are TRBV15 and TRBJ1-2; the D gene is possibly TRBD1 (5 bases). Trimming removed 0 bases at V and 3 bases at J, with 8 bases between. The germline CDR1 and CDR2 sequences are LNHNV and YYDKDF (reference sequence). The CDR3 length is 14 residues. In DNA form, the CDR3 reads TGTGCCACCAGCAGAGATCGAGGGGACTATGGCTACACCTTC. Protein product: CATSRDRGDYGYTF.

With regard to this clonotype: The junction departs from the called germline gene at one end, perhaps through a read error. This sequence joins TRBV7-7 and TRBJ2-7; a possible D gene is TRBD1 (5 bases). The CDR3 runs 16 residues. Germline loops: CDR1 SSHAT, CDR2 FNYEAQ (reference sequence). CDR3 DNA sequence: TGTGCTAGCAGCCCTCGCGACACAGGAAAGTACTACGAGCAGTACTTT. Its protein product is CASSPRDTGKYYEQYF.

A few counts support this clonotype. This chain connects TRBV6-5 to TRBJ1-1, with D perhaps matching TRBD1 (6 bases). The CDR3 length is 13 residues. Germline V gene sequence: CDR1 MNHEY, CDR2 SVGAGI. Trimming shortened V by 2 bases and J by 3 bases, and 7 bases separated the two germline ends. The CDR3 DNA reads TGTGCCAGCAGTTACGAGGGGGACACTGAAGCTTTCTTT. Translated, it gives CASSYEGDTEAFF.

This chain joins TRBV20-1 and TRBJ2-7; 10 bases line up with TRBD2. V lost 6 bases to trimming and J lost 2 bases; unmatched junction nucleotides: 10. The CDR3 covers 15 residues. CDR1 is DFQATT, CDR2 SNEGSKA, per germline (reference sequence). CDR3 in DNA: TGCAGTGCCTCGGAGAGTAGCGGGGGGCCCTACGAGCAGTACTTC. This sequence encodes CSASESSGGPYEQYF.

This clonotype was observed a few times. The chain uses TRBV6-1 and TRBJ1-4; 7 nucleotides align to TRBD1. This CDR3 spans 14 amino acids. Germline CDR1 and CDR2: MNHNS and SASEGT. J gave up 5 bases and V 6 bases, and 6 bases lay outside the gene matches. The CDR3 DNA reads TGTGCCAGCAGGACAGGGTACGAGAATGAAAAACTGTTTTTT. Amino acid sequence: CASRTGYENEKLFF.

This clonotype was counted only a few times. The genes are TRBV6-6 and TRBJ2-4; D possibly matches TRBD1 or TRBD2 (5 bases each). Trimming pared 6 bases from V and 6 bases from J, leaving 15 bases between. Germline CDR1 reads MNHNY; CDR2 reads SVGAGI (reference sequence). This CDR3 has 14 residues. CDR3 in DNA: TGTGCCAGCAGGCTAGAGGGGATGGTAAACATTCAGTACTTC. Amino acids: CASRLEGMVNIQYF.

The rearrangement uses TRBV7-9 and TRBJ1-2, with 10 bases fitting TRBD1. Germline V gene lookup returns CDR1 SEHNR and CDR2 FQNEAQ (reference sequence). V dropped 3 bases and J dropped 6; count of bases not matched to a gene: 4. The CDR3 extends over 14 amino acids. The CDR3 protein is CASSFPGTGDGYTF. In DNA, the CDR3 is TGTGCCAGCAGCTTCCCCGGGACAGGGGATGGCTACACCTTC.